One and the same sample provided the 25 T cell receptor beta chains below, sequenced in a study of T cell responses to AZD1222 COVID-19 vaccine. Using immunoSEQ multiplex PCR, the repertoire was profiled, and TCRdb retains in-frame clones only, with some absent. The data show 90,000 to 140,000 clones, 88% seen once. This specimen was peripheral blood, taken on day 0 of AZD1222 vaccination. The receptors originated from an adult in good health.

CDR3 DNA: TGTGCCAGCAGCGGTGGGACAGGGGGCGCCGAGCAGTACTTC. This gives the protein CASSGGTGGAEQYF. V is TRBV9 and J is TRBJ2-7; TRBD1 aligns across 12 bases. V lost 3 bases to trimming and J lost 6 bases; unmatched junction nucleotides: 4. Germline loops: CDR1 SGDLS, CDR2 YYNGEE. The CDR3 sequence is 14 residues long.

This clone was found once. This sequence joins TRBV9 and TRBJ1-1, with D perhaps matching TRBD1 (5 bases). Trimming took off 4 bases at V and 1 base at J, with 11 bases between the two ends. The CDR3 has 14 residues. Germline V gene lookup returns CDR1 SGDLS and CDR2 YYNGEE. CDR3 region: CASSPDSWNTEAFF. As DNA, the CDR3 is TGTGCCAGCAGCCCAGACAGTTGGAACACTGAAGCTTTCTTT. Variable domain in full (rest from reference TRBV9 and TRBJ1-1): DSGVTQTPKHLITATGQRVTLRCSPRSGDLSVYWYQQSLDQGLQFLIQYYNGEERAKGNILERFSAQQFPDLHSELNLSSLELGDSALYFCASSPDSWNTEAFFGQGTRLTVV.

The V and J genes are TRBV6-5 and TRBJ1-2, with TRBD1 matching 8 bases. Trimming cost V 7 bases and J 4 bases; bases outside gene matches: 11. Looked up from germline, CDR1 is MNHEY and CDR2 is SVGAGI. This CDR3 spans 15 amino acids. The CDR3 DNA sequence: TGTGCCAGCACTCACTCCCGGACAGGGTTCTATGGCTACACCTTC. It codes for CASTHSRTGFYGYTF.

V gene TRBV27 combines with J gene TRBJ2-3; TRBD2 aligns across 7 bases. The germline gives CDR1 MNHEY, CDR2 SMNVEV (reference sequence). The junction had 5 bases not matched to a gene; V was cut back by 0 bases and J by 5 bases. The CDR3 length is 15 residues. This CDR3 reads CASSLSSGGRDTQYF. The CDR3 nucleotides are TGTGCCAGCAGTTTATCTTCGGGGGGTAGAGATACGCAGTATTTT.

The rearrangement uses TRBV5-5 and TRBJ2-3; the D gene is possibly TRBD1 (5 bases). The CDR3 is made up of 14 amino acids. The V end was cut by 0 bases, the J end by 2 bases, with 7 bases between. The germline CDR1 and CDR2 sequences are SGHKS and YYEKEE (reference sequence). CDR3 nucleotides: TGTGCCAGCAGCTTGGGCAGGGCCACAGATACGCAGTATTTT. This translates into CASSLGRATDTQYF.

This clone was observed a single time. J is TRBJ1-5 and V is TRBV6-1; D not certain. The ends were cut back, 0 bases at V and 11 bases at J, with 11 bases in the middle. This CDR3 has 13 residues. From germline, CDR1 is MNHNS and CDR2 SASEGT. In DNA, the CDR3 is TGTGCCAGCAGTGAAGCCTGGGGAGCGTCCCAGCATTTT. Translating it yields CASSEAWGASQHF.

The chain recombines TRBV3-1 (or the pseudogene TRBV3-2) with TRBJ1-1; the match to TRBD1 covers 7 bases. The CDR3 is 14 amino acids. CDR1 is LGHDT and CDR2 is YNNKEL in the germline V gene (reference sequence). The V and J ends lost 4 bases and 4 bases, in that order; junction bases with no gene match: 6. Here the CDR3 DNA reads TGTGCCAGCAGCCCAACGACAGGGTTCACTGAAGCTTTCTTT. This encodes CASSPTTGFTEAFF.

This sequence joins TRBV3-1 (or the pseudogene TRBV3-2) and TRBJ2-2, with a weak D call TRBD1 (5 bases). The germline gives CDR1 LGHDT, CDR2 YNNKEL (reference sequence). The V gene lost 1 base and the J gene lost 8 bases, with 8 bases spanning the gap. This CDR3 comprises 13 residues. The CDR3 is CASSQVRTGELFF. DNA of the CDR3: TGTGCCAGCAGCCAAGTCCGGACAGGGGAGCTGTTTTTT.

This clone was recorded once. The V gene is TRBV19, the J gene TRBJ1-2, with a possible D match to TRBD1 (5 bases). This CDR3 is 14 amino acids long. CDR1 and CDR2 (germline): LNHDA, SQIVND (reference sequence). V lost 9 bases to trimming and J lost 4 bases, with 18 bases between them. The DNA for the CDR3 is TGTGCCAGCACCGTAGGGGCTATGGGCTATGGCTACACCTTC. The encoded protein is CASTVGAMGYGYTF.

The rearrangement links TRBV5-1 to TRBJ2-5; a possible D gene is TRBD1 (6 bases). The CDR3 has 14 residues. CDR1 SGHRS and CDR2 YFSETQ come from the germline V gene. V was cut by 1 base and J by 2 bases, with 9 bases left in between. CDR3 nucleotides: TGCGCCAGCAGCTTGAGGGGGATACAAGAGACCCAGTACTTC. Protein sequence: CASSLRGIQETQYF.

The chain is built from TRBV18 and TRBJ2-7, with D hard to call. V shed 3 bases and J shed 7 bases, with 13 bases lying between them. CDR1 and CDR2 from the germline V gene are KGHSH and LQKENI. The length of the CDR3 is 13 residues. CDR3 in amino acids: CASSPPVVGEQYF. CDR3 coding DNA: TGTGCCAGCTCACCGCCGGTAGTAGGAGAGCAGTACTTC. Variable domain in full (rest from reference TRBV18 and TRBJ2-7): NAGVMQNPRHLVRRRGQEARLRCSPMKGHSHVYWYRQLPEEGLKFMVYLQKENIIDESGMPKERFSAEFPKEGPSILRIQQVVRGDSAAYFCASSPPVVGEQYFGPGTRLTVT.

This clone was detected once. The chain combines TRBV19 with TRBJ1-1; 8 bases align to TRBD1. The CDR3 is 19 residues long. Trimming removed 3 bases from V and 3 bases from J; junction bases left unmatched: 18. Germline CDR1 is LNHDA and CDR2 is SQIVND (reference sequence). Here the CDR3 reads CASSIVMLGQVRRDTEAFF. As DNA, the CDR3 is TGTGCCAGTAGTATCGTAATGTTGGGACAGGTAAGACGTGACACTGAAGCTTTCTTT.

This chain joins TRBV5-4 and TRBJ2-7; D uncertain. The ends were cut back, 4 bases at V and 3 bases at J, with 11 bases in the middle. Germline V gene sequence: CDR1 SGHNT, CDR2 YYREEE (reference sequence). The CDR3 is 13 residues long. CDR3 DNA: TGTGCCAGCAGCGATCGACATAACTACGAGCAGTACTTC. Its protein product is CASSDRHNYEQYF.

The CDR3 spells CASSLAGQGYQPQHF. DNA of the CDR3: TGTGCCAGCAGCTTAGCGGGACAGGGATATCAGCCCCAGCATTTT. The genes are TRBV7-2 and TRBJ1-5; 9 positions agree with TRBD1. J gave up 5 bases and V 0 bases, and 2 bases lay outside the gene matches. Germline-derived CDR1 and CDR2 are SGHTA and FQGNSA. The CDR3 loop spans 15 amino acids.

V is TRBV19 and J is TRBJ2-7; D is undetermined. Per the germline V gene, CDR1 is LNHDA and CDR2 is SQIVND (reference sequence). There are 14 residues in the CDR3. Trimming shortened V by 5 bases and J by 2 bases, and 13 bases separated the two germline ends. The CDR3 reads CASSPSAMTYEQYF. CDR3 nucleotides: TGTGCCAGTAGTCCCAGCGCAATGACCTACGAGCAGTACTTC.

This chain connects TRBV19 to TRBJ2-1; TRBD1 or TRBD2 may be the D gene (7 bases each). Deletions cut 5 bases from V and 9 bases from J, with 17 bases between. Germline V gene data show CDR1 as LNHDA and CDR2 as SQIVND (reference sequence). The CDR3 totals 14 residues. The CDR3 DNA reads as TGTGCCAGTAGTGGGATTCAGGGGGGGACTGAGCAGTTCTTC. This codes for CASSGIQGGTEQFF.

This chain links TRBV12-5 with TRBJ1-2; TRBD1 is a possible D gene (5 bases). Trimming took 7 bases from V and 5 from J, leaving 14 bases between them. This CDR3 is 13 amino acids long. Germline V gives CDR1 LGHNT, CDR2 FRNRAP. The CDR3 DNA follows: TGTGCTAGTGCCCTGGGACCCAGATATGGCTACACCTTC. Translating gives CASALGPRYGYTF. Full variable domain (remainder filled in from reference TRBV12-5 and TRBJ1-2): DARVTQTPRHKVTEMGQEVTMRCQPILGHNTVFWYRQTMMQGLELLAYFRNRAPLDDSGMPKDRFSAEMPDATLATLKIQPSEPRDSAVYFCASALGPRYGYTFGSGTRLTVV.

The V gene is TRBV7-6, the J gene TRBJ1-4, with TRBD1 matching over 7 bases. Looked up from germline, CDR1 is SGHVS and CDR2 is FNYEAQ. Trimming took 4 bases from V and 5 from J; bases not matched to a gene: 13. The CDR3 runs to 17 residues. CDR3 loop: CASSSGVGTDGNEKLFF. CDR3 nucleotides: TGTGCCAGCAGCTCCGGGGTGGGGACAGATGGAAATGAAAAACTGTTTTTT.

The genes are TRBV11-3 and TRBJ1-1; unclear D gene. Trimming stripped 2 bases from V and 4 bases from J, with 8 bases between. CDR3 length: 13 residues. Germline CDR1 and CDR2: SGHNT and YENEEA. The CDR3 sequence: CASSLFASTEAFF. In DNA form, the CDR3 reads TGTGCCAGCAGCTTATTTGCCAGCACTGAAGCTTTCTTT.

This chain uses TRBV5-5 with TRBJ2-7, with 9 bases matching TRBD1. Germline CDR1 reads SGHKS; CDR2 reads YYEKEE (reference sequence). This CDR3 has 15 amino acids. The V gene end was trimmed by 4 bases and the J gene end by 3 bases; junction bases not matched to a gene: 8. CDR3 in amino acids: CASSLRDRAVYEQYF. The CDR3 nucleotides are TGTGCCAGCAGCCTACGGGACAGGGCTGTCTACGAGCAGTACTTC.

This clone was observed a few times. The CDR3 here is CASSIGPGEGNPQHF. CDR3 nucleotide sequence: TGTGCCAGTAGTATAGGTCCGGGGGAGGGAAACCCCCAGCATTTT. The genes are TRBV19 and TRBJ1-5; weak D call: TRBD1 (5 bases). The V and J ends lost 1 base and 10 bases respectively, with 17 bases between them. Germline V gives CDR1 LNHDA, CDR2 SQIVND (reference sequence). The CDR3 has 15 residues.

The chain links TRBV13 to TRBJ2-3; 10 bases map to TRBD2. V lost 11 bases to trimming and J lost 5 bases; unmatched junction nucleotides: 7. The CDR3 loop spans 13 amino acids. CDR1 and CDR2 (germline): PRHDT, FYEKMQ (reference sequence). CDR3 bases: TGTGCCCTTCAGCGGGAGGGAATAGATACGCAGTATTTT. Amino acid sequence: CALQREGIDTQYF.

This clone was seen a handful of times. CDR3 loop: CASSPLFGDEQFF. The DNA of the CDR3 is TGCGCCAGCAGCCCACTTTTTGGGGATGAGCAGTTCTTC. The chain links TRBV5-1 to TRBJ2-1; D not certain. Germline assignment: CDR1 SGHRS and CDR2 YFSETQ. The CDR3 spans 13 residues. The V end was cut by 4 bases, the J end by 8 bases, with 13 bases between.

The J gene is TRBJ2-6, the V gene TRBV28; maybe TRBD2 (7 bases). This CDR3 spans 16 amino acids. CDR1 is MDHEN, CDR2 SYDVKM, per germline. The V end lost 8 bases, the J end lost 2 bases, and 16 bases lay between the germline ends. In DNA form, the CDR3 reads TGTGCCAGCCTCGTAGGGGGAGGGACTGGGGCCAACGTCCTGACTTTC. Amino acids: CASLVGGGTGANVLTF.

The chain joins TRBV4-2 to TRBJ2-3; TRBD2 matches 12 bases. There are 16 residues in the CDR3. From germline, CDR1 is LGHNA and CDR2 YNFKEQ. V was clipped by 4 bases and J by 5 bases; unmatched bases: 7. The DNA of the CDR3 is TGTGCCAGCAGCCCAAGGGCGACTAGCGGGGGAGATACGCAGTATTTT. Translation gives CASSPRATSGGDTQYF.